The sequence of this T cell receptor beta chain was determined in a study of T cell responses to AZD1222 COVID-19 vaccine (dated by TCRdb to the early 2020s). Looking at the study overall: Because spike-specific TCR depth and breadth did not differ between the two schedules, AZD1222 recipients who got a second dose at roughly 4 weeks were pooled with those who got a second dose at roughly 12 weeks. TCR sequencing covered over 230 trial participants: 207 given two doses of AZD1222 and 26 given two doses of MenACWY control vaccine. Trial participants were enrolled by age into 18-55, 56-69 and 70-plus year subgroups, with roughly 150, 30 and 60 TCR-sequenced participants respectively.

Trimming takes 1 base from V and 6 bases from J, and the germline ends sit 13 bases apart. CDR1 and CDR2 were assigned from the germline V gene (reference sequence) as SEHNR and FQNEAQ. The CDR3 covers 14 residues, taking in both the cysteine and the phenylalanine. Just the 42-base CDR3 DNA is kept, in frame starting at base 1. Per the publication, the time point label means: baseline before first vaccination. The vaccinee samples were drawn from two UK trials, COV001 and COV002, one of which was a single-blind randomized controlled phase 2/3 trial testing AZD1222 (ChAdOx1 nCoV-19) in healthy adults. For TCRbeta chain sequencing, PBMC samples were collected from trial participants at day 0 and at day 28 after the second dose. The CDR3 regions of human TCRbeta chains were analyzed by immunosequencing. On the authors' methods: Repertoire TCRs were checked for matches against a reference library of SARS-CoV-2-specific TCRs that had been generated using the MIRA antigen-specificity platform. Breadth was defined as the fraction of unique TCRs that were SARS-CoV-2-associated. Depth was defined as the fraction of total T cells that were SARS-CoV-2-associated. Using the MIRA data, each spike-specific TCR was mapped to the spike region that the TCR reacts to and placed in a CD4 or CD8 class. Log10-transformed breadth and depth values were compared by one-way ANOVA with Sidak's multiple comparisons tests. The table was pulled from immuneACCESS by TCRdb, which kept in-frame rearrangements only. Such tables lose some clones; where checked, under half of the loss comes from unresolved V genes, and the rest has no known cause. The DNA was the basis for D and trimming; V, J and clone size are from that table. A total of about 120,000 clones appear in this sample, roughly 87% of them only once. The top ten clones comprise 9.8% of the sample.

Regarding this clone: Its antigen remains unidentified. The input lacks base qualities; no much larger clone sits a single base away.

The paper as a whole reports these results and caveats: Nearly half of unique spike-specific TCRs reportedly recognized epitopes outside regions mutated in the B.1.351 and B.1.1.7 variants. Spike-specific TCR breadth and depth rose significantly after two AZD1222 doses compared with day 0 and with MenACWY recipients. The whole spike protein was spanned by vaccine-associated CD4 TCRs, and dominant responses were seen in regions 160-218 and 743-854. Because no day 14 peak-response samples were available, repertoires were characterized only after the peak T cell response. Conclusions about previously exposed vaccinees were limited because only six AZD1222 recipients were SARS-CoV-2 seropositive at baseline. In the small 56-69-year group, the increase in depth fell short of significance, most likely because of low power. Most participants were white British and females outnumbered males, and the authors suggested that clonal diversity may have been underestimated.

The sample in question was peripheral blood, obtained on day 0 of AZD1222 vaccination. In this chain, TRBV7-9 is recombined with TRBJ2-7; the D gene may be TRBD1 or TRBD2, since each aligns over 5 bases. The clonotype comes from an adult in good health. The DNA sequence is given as TGTGCCAGCAGCTTAGGTGGCCCGGGGCGCGAGCAGTACTTC. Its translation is CASSLGGPGREQYF. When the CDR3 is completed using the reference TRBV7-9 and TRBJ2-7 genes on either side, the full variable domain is DTGVSQNPRHKITKRGQNVTFRCDPISEHNRLYWYRQTLGQGPEFLTYFQNEAQLEKSRLLSDRFSAERPKGSFSTLEIQRTEQGDSAMYLCASSLGGPGREQYFGPGTRLTVT.